The present T cell receptor (beta chain) was sequenced within a study of blood T cells in healthy people across ages. Germline lookup yields CDR1 DFQATT and CDR2 SNEGSKA (reference sequence). CDR3 length equals 13 residues. It was with a sample-barcoded 5' primer and a J-beta primer mix that a second PCR of roughly 6 to 11 cycles was run. TCRdb recomputed calls from the 5' RACE reads with MiXCR, one row per CDR3 protein. Altogether 1.5 million to 1.8 million distinct CDR3 sequences are present, roughly 43% being singletons, with the ten largest covering just over 4%. This clonotype appeared once. This sequence joins TRBV20-1 and TRBJ2-4; D perhaps matches TRBD2 (6 bases). The end of the DNA aligns better with TRBJ2-7, so the J call may be wrong. The sample comprised blood. The TCR sequence derives from a woman between 18 and 30 years old in good health. This CDR3 reads CSARASDYYEQYF. CDR3 sequence (DNA): TGCAGTGCTAGAGCTAGCGACTACTACGAGCAGTACTTC.